This record covers a single TCR beta chain. What it binds is unknown. Surgery without prior neoadjuvant therapy was the treatment of the selected pancreatic ductal adenocarcinoma patients. These data come from a study of T cells in pancreatic ductal adenocarcinoma. Study-wide results and caveats: Compared with tumor, blood showed more total productive templates and 7 to 9.5-fold more clonotypes.

Clones were sequenced by immunoSEQ multiplex PCR, and TCRdb holds only the in-frame ones, with some missing. This table holds 100,000 or so clones, about 95% found once. The sequencing sample was made of PBMCs. The clonotype originates from a human donor with pancreatic ductal adenocarcinoma.

In DNA, the CDR3 is TGTGCCAGCAGCTTAGCTGGTTTGCGGGGAGGGGGGGGAGAGACCCAGTACTTC. Protein product: CASSLAGLRGGGGETQYF. V usage is TRBV7-2 and J usage is TRBJ2-5; the D gene is possibly TRBD2 (7 bases). Germline V gives CDR1 SGHTA, CDR2 FQGNSA. The germline V and J ends were trimmed by 0 bases and 4 bases, with 21 bases remaining between them. This CDR3 spans 18 amino acids.